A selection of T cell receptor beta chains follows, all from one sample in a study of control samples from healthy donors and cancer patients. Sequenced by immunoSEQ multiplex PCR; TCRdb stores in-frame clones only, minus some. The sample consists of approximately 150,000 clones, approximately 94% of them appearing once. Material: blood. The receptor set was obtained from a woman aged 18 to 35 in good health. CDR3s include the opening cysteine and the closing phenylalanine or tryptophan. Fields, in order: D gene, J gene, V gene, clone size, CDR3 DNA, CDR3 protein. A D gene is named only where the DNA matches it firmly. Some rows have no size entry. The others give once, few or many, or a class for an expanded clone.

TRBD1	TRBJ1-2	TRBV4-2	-	TGTGCCAGCAGCCAAGATCAGGGGGCAATTGGCTACACCTTC	CASSQDQGAIGYTF
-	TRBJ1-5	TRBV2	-	TGTGCCAGCGGGCCGGGCCAAGATAGCAATCAGCCCCAGCATTTT	CASGPGQDSNQPQHF
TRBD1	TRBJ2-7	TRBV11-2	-	TGTGCCAGCAGCACCACGACAGGGCGGGTCTACGAGCAGTACTTC	CASSTTTGRVYEQYF
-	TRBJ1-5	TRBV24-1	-	TGTGCCACGCCAGGGAATCAGCCCCAGCATTTT	CATPGNQPQHF
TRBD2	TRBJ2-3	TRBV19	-	TGTGCCAGTAAAGGGCTAGCGGGGGGAGATACGCAGTATTTT	CASKGLAGGDTQYF
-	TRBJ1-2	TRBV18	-	TGTGCCAGCTCACAAATGGATTCGAACTATGGCTACACCTTC	CASSQMDSNYGYTF
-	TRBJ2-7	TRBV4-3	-	TGCGCCAGCAGCCAAGGAACCGGGCCTTACGAGCAGTACTTC	CASSQGTGPYEQYF
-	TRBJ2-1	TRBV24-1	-	TGTGCCACCAGTTCCCCCCAGACGGGACGGGGTGAGCAGTTCTTC	CATSSPQTGRGEQFF
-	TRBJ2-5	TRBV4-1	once	TGCGCCAGCTTCTCGTTAGGGGAGACCCAGTACTTC	CASFSLGETQYF
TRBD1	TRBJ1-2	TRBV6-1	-	TGTGCCAGCAGTGAAATAACAGGGGGACATTATGGCTACACCTTC	CASSEITGGHYGYTF
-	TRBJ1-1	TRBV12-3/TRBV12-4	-	TGTGCCAGCAGTTTCATTGTAGACACTGAAGCTTTCTTT	CASSFIVDTEAFF
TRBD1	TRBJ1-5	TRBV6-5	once	TGTGCCAGCAGTTGGGACAGATTCAATCAGCCCCAGCATTTT	CASSWDRFNQPQHF
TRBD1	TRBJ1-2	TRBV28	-	TGTGCCAGCAGCCGAATCCTAGGGGGCGCCCTCCACTATGGCTACACCTTC	CASSRILGGALHYGYTF
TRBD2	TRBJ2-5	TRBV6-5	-	TGTGCCAGCTCCCGGGGGCGGGAGGTAGAGACCCAGTACTTC	CASSRGREVETQYF
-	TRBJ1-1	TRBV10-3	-	TGTGCTAGCGGGGACCTCATGAACACTGAAGCTTTCTTT	CASGDLMNTEAFF
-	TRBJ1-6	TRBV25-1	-	TGTGCCAGCAGTGAATACGGAGAGTATAATTCACCCCTCCACTTT	CASSEYGEYNSPLHF
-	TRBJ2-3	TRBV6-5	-	TGTGCCAGCAGCAACCAGGGTACAGATACGCAGTATTTT	CASSNQGTDTQYF
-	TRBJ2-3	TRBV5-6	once	TGTGCCAGCAGCTTTCAATTTTATTGGGACCGAGACACAGATACGCAGTATTTT	CASSFQFYWDRDTDTQYF
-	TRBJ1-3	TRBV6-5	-	TGTGCCAGCAGTTACGCACAGGGTTACTCTGGAAACACCATATATTTT	CASSYAQGYSGNTIYF
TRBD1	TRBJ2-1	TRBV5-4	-	TGTGCCAGCAGCTTAATTGGGTGGGGACAGGGTACGGATGAGCAGTTCTTC	CASSLIGWGQGTDEQFF
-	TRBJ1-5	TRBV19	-	TGTGCCAGTAGCCTAGGACGGTATAGCAATCAGCCCCAGCATTTT	CASSLGRYSNQPQHF
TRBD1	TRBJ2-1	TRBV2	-	TGTGCCAGCAGCGGACAGGGGGCTTACAATGAGCAGTTCTTC	CASSGQGAYNEQFF
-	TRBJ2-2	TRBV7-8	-	TGTGCCAGCAGCCAGACAGAGACCGGGGAGCTGTTTTTT	CASSQTETGELFF
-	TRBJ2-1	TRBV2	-	TGTGCCAGCAATCGGGTCAGGAGCAATGAGCAGTTCTTC	CASNRVRSNEQFF
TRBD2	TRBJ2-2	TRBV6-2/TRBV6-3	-	TGTGCCAGCAGCCCACTAACTAGCGGAGCGAACACCGGGGAGCTGTTTTTT	CASSPLTSGANTGELFF
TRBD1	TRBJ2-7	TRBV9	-	TGTGCCAGCAGCGTGGGACAGTGGTCCTACGAGCAGTACTTC	CASSVGQWSYEQYF
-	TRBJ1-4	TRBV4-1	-	TGCGCCAGCAGCCAGGCAGCGCAAACTAATGAAAAACTGTTTTTT	CASSQAAQTNEKLFF
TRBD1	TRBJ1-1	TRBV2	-	TGTGCCAGCACCAACAGGGGGATGAACACTGAAGCTTTCTTT	CASTNRGMNTEAFF
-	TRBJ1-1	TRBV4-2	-	TGTGCCAGCAGCCAAGTGCCGGAGAACACTGAAGCTTTCTTT	CASSQVPENTEAFF
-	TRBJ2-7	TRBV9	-	TGTGCCAGTGGGGGCGGTACCTACGAGCAGTACTTC	CASGGGTYEQYF
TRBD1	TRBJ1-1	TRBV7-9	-	TGTGCCAGCAGCTTACAGGGGGCAGGCACTGAAGCTTTCTTT	CASSLQGAGTEAFF
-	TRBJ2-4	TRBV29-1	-	TGCAGCGTTGGAAGCCAAGGGGATCAGTACTTC	CSVGSQGDQYF
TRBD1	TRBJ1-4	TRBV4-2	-	TGTGCCAGCAGCCAAGACGGGACAGGGAATGAAAAACTGTTTTTT	CASSQDGTGNEKLFF
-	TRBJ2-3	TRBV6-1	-	TGTGCCAGCAGTGAAGCTCCAGGGTCCGTTCAGGGATATTTT	CASSEAPGSVQGYF
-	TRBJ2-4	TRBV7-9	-	TGTGCCAGCAGCTTAGACCCAGCAAGGAGACCAGCCAAAAACATTCAGTACTTC	CASSLDPARRPAKNIQYF
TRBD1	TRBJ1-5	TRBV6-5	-	TGTGCCAGCAGTTCGACAGGGGGCGGGAGCAATCAGCCCCAGCATTTT	CASSSTGGGSNQPQHF
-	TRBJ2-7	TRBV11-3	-	TGTGCCAGCAGCTTAGGGCTCGACGAGCAGTACTTC	CASSLGLDEQYF
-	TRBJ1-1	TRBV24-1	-	TGTGCCACCAGTGATACACAGGGGAACACTGAAGCTTTCTTT	CATSDTQGNTEAFF
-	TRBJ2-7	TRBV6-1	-	TGTGCCAGCAGTGAGAATGGGGGTCCCTTGGAGCAGTACTTC	CASSENGGPLEQYF
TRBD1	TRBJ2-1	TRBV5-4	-	TGTGCCAGCAGTAGGGGGCCAGAGGGGGCCTACAATGAGCAGTTCTTC	CASSRGPEGAYNEQFF
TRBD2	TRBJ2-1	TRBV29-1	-	TGCAGCGTTGAGCTCCCGGTGCGGGGGGGCTTTAATGAGCAGTTCTTC	CSVELPVRGGFNEQFF
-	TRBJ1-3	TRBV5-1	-	TGCGCCAGCAGCTTGGGAGTGATCCTCTCTGGAAACACCATATATTTT	CASSLGVILSGNTIYF
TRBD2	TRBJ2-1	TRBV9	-	TGTGCCAGCAGCGTGGGGCTAGCGGGAGAAAATGAGCAGTTCTTC	CASSVGLAGENEQFF
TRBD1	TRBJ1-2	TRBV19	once	TGTGCCAGTAGTAAGGACAGGGTATTCTATGGCTACACCTTC	CASSKDRVFYGYTF
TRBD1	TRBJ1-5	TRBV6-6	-	TGTGCCAGCAGCCCACAGGGGAATCAGCCCCAGCATTTT	CASSPQGNQPQHF
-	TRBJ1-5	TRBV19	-	TGTGCCAGTAATAACAGGGCTGGTCAGCCCCAGCATTTT	CASNNRAGQPQHF
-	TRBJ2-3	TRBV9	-	TGTGCCAGCAGCGCCCGCACCTTTACAGATACGCAGTATTTT	CASSARTFTDTQYF